This is a list of T cell receptor beta chains from one sample in a study of tumor and adjacent non-tumor tissue in lung cancer. TCRdb redid the calling of the multiplex PCR reads with MiXCR, one entry per CDR3 protein. Seen here are over 110,000 distinct CDR3 sequences, roughly 70% observed once, and the top ten hold about 20%. The material sequenced was lung tumor tissue. These receptors all come from a man in his 60s with small cell lung cancer. The CDR3 runs from the conserved cysteine through the conserved F or W. D genes are given only for firm matches. The size of a clone is reported for some rows only, either as once, few or many, or as a class for expanded clones.

v_call: TRBV20-1
clone_size: many
j_call: TRBJ1-4
d_call: -
cdr3_nt: TGCAGTGCTAGAGGGGCTAATGAAAAACTGTTTTTT
cdr3_aa: CSARGANEKLFF

v_call: TRBV11-2
clone_size: -
j_call: TRBJ1-1
d_call: -
cdr3_nt: TGTCCCAGCAGTCCTTTGGGTTGGGACACTGAAGGTTTCTTT
cdr3_aa: CPSSPLGWDTEGFF

v_call: TRBV29-1
clone_size: -
j_call: TRBJ2-5
d_call: TRBD1
cdr3_nt: TGCAACGTACAACAGGGGGGGACCCAGTACTTC
cdr3_aa: CNVQQGGTQYF

v_call: TRBV11-2
clone_size: -
j_call: TRBJ2-5
d_call: -
cdr3_nt: TGTGCCTGCTGCGTAATCGGGACCCAAGAATACTTC
cdr3_aa: CACCVIGTQEYF

v_call: TRBV4-2
clone_size: -
j_call: TRBJ1-1
d_call: TRBD1
cdr3_nt: TGTGCCAGCAGGGATATGACAGGGAGGGTTCTATTGAACACTGAGGCTTCCTTT
cdr3_aa: CASRDMTGRVLLNTEASF

v_call: TRBV4-2
clone_size: -
j_call: TRBJ1-1
d_call: -
cdr3_nt: TGTGCCAGCAGCCAAGGATCAGGGGAGGGCACTGAATCTTCCTTT
cdr3_aa: CASSQGSGEGTESSF

v_call: TRBV20-1
clone_size: -
j_call: TRBJ2-3
d_call: TRBD2
cdr3_nt: TGCAATGCTAAGCGGGAGGGTTCGGATACGCAGTATTTT
cdr3_aa: CNAKREGSDTQYF

v_call: TRBV29-1
clone_size: -
j_call: TRBJ2-5
d_call: -
cdr3_nt: TGCAGCGTCATCGTTAGGGCGGTACAAGAGACCCAGTACTTC
cdr3_aa: CSVIVRAVQETQYF

v_call: TRBV4-1
clone_size: -
j_call: TRBJ2-6
d_call: -
cdr3_nt: TGCGCCAGCACCCAATTAAGGGGGTGGTCCTATGGGGCCAACGTCCTGACTTTC
cdr3_aa: CASTQLRGWSYGANVLTF

v_call: TRBV29-1
clone_size: many
j_call: TRBJ2-1
d_call: -
cdr3_nt: TGCAGCGTTGAAGTCCGTGGGGCTGAGCAGTTCTTC
cdr3_aa: CSVEVRGAEQFF

v_call: TRBV29-1
clone_size: -
j_call: TRBJ2-1
d_call: -
cdr3_nt: TGCAGCATGCAGGTCTCGAGCTCCTACAATGAGCAGTTCTTC
cdr3_aa: CSMQVSSSYNEQFF

v_call: TRBV5-5
clone_size: -
j_call: TRBJ1-2
d_call: -
cdr3_nt: TGTGCCAGCAGCTTAGTAGGGATCGGTGGCTACACCTTC
cdr3_aa: CASSLVGIGGYTF

v_call: TRBV29-1
clone_size: -
j_call: TRBJ1-1
d_call: -
cdr3_nt: TGCAGCGTTCACAAAGGTGGAGACGCTGAAGCTTTCTTT
cdr3_aa: CSVHKGGDAEAFF

v_call: TRBV10-3
clone_size: -
j_call: TRBJ2-7
d_call: -
cdr3_nt: TGTGCCATCAGTGAGGCCTCCACTCGCCTAGAACCCTACGAGCAATACTTC
cdr3_aa: CAISEASTRLEPYEQYF

v_call: TRBV12-3/TRBV12-4
clone_size: few
j_call: TRBJ2-7
d_call: TRBD1
cdr3_nt: TGTGCCAGCAGTCAAAGAGCCGGGACAGGCCACGAGCAGTACTTC
cdr3_aa: CASSQRAGTGHEQYF

v_call: TRBV18
clone_size: -
j_call: TRBJ1-5
d_call: -
cdr3_nt: TGTGCCAGCTCACGGGAGTCCAGTTGGCCCCAGCATTTT
cdr3_aa: CASSRESSWPQHF

v_call: TRBV4-2
clone_size: many
j_call: TRBJ2-5
d_call: TRBD2
cdr3_nt: TGTGCCAGCAGCTACACTAGCGAGGAGACCCAGTACTTC
cdr3_aa: CASSYTSEETQYF

v_call: TRBV4-1
clone_size: -
j_call: TRBJ2-7
d_call: TRBD2
cdr3_nt: TGCGCCAACAGCCCAAAGGGATTAGCGGGATTGAGGAGCTCATACGAGCAGTACTTC
cdr3_aa: CANSPKGLAGLRSSYEQYF

v_call: TRBV5-1
clone_size: -
j_call: TRBJ2-3
d_call: -
cdr3_nt: TGCGCCAGCAGCTTGACAGGGAGAAGCACAAATACGCAGTATTTT
cdr3_aa: CASSLTGRSTNTQYF

v_call: TRBV6-5
clone_size: -
j_call: TRBJ2-3
d_call: -
cdr3_nt: TGTGCCAGCAGCGAATGGGACGTAAGCACAGATACGCAGTATTTT
cdr3_aa: CASSEWDVSTDTQYF

v_call: TRBV20-1
clone_size: -
j_call: TRBJ2-1
d_call: -
cdr3_nt: TGCAGTGCTAGCCGCAGTTTGGCGGGGAATGAGCAGTTCTTC
cdr3_aa: CSASRSLAGNEQFF

v_call: TRBV11-2
clone_size: -
j_call: TRBJ2-1
d_call: -
cdr3_nt: TGTGCCGGCAGCTTGGGTCCGCCCTCCTACAATGAGCAGTTCTTC
cdr3_aa: CAGSLGPPSYNEQFF

v_call: TRBV6-2/TRBV6-3
clone_size: few
j_call: TRBJ2-3
d_call: -
cdr3_nt: TGTGCCAGTAGTTACACGGAGTCACCCTTCACAGATACGCAGTATTTT
cdr3_aa: CASSYTESPFTDTQYF

v_call: TRBV5-4
clone_size: -
j_call: TRBJ2-7
d_call: -
cdr3_nt: TGTGCCAACAGCTATGAGCGGACGCTCTACCAGCAATACTTC
cdr3_aa: CANSYERTLYQQYF

v_call: TRBV13
clone_size: -
j_call: TRBJ2-4
d_call: TRBD1
cdr3_nt: TGTGCCAGCAGTTATTCGAAGACAGGGGGCGGGATTTTAGCCAAAAACATTCAGTACTTC
cdr3_aa: CASSYSKTGGGILAKNIQYF

v_call: TRBV12-3/TRBV12-4
clone_size: -
j_call: TRBJ2-7
d_call: -
cdr3_nt: TGTACCAGCAGTTTACTGCTTTCCTACGAGCAGTACTTC
cdr3_aa: CTSSLLLSYEQYF

v_call: TRBV4-2
clone_size: once
j_call: TRBJ2-1
d_call: -
cdr3_nt: TGTGCCAGCAGCCAGGAACGGGGTGAGCTGTTCTTC
cdr3_aa: CASSQERGELFF

v_call: TRBV12-3/TRBV12-4
clone_size: -
j_call: TRBJ2-3
d_call: -
cdr3_nt: TGTGCCAGCAGTTCCGGGGGGCCTCAGTATTTT
cdr3_aa: CASSSGGPQYF

v_call: TRBV20-1
clone_size: many
j_call: TRBJ2-3
d_call: TRBD2
cdr3_nt: TGCAGTACCACCGGGACTAGGGGCACAGATACGCAGTATTTT
cdr3_aa: CSTTGTRGTDTQYF

v_call: TRBV6-1
clone_size: once
j_call: TRBJ1-1
d_call: TRBD1
cdr3_nt: TGCGCCAGCGAGAGGGGGCGGAATACTGAAGCTTTGTTT
cdr3_aa: CASERGRNTEALF

v_call: TRBV14
clone_size: many
j_call: TRBJ2-1
d_call: -
cdr3_nt: TGTGCCAGCAGCCGAGGGACCGGAGCCTACAATGAGCAGTTCTTC
cdr3_aa: CASSRGTGAYNEQFF

v_call: TRBV11-2
clone_size: -
j_call: TRBJ2-1
d_call: TRBD2
cdr3_nt: TGTGCCAACAGCAGGGGACTAGCGGGGGAAGGTCGGCCCGAGCAGTTCTTC
cdr3_aa: CANSRGLAGEGRPEQFF

v_call: TRBV29-1
clone_size: -
j_call: TRBJ1-2
d_call: -
cdr3_nt: TGCAGCGTTTCAAGGATAGGGGTTGATGGCTACACCTTC
cdr3_aa: CSVSRIGVDGYTF